This T cell receptor beta chain emerged from a study of human T cells and chemical hapten exposure (dated by TCRdb to the early 2020s). Notes on the research overall: For sensitization, 2% DPC in acetone was applied to a roughly 2 cm by roughly 2 cm area of upper inner arm skin. Throughout the study period of roughly 24 weeks, patients also received therapeutic DPC doses to the scalp every week. Patch testing was done on the upper back using Finn chambers containing 0.01% DPC, and results were scored after 6 days according to International Contact Dermatitis Research Group standards. Alopecia areata with under or over 50% scalp involvement, alopecia totalis and alopecia universalis were represented in the patient cohort, which was mostly female. The study tracked peripheral blood TCR repertoire changes in vivo during primary and secondary sensitization to the hapten diphenylcyclopropenone (DPC) in alopecia patients. For TCR sequencing, blood came from twenty-nine alopecia patients at anywhere from one to four time points (pre-sensitization, 2, 6 and 24 weeks). Libraries were pooled for sequencing, and variation in per-sample TCR yields was attributed mainly to small differences in library volumes within the pool. Blood samples were taken from patients before sensitization (week 0) and at 2, 6 and about 24 weeks after DPC sensitization.

The paper's findings and limits, for the study overall: After repeated subsampling, changes were observed in the strength of the expansion versus patch-test correlation and in the threshold at which the correlation became significant. DPC sensitization did not change the number of TCRs with a frequency above 1 in 1000, and there was no evidence of changes in global repertoire structure. Alopecia, a presumed autoimmune disease, was present in all patients, so the immune response of the patients might differ from that of healthy individuals. Compared with pre-sensitization or healthy control sets, expanded TCRs formed significantly more large CDR3 similarity clusters, which is consistent with antigen-driven responses. Patch test score was positively correlated with the number of PT1 expanded TCRs, with significance at thresholds 8, 16 and 32 but not at 4.

Libraries came from RACE. The reads were generated on a NextSeq 500. Library preparation attached unique molecular identifiers to individual cDNA molecules for quantitative, reproducible TCR counting. Both TCR alpha and TCR beta chains were sequenced from each blood RNA sample. In the paper's pipeline: The median number of TCRs per sample was some 100,000, ranging from about 20,000 to 690,600. V, J and CDR3 annotation of the TCR reads was performed with the Decombinator software suite. To make PS versus PT1 abundance plots, every sample was subsampled to the same number of TCRs (28,000). TCRs were defined as expanded if absent before sensitization and observed at least eight times at the 2-week time point. TCRdb reanalyzed the raw reads on its own, using fastp at Q25 for trimming and MiXCR for clone calling, and kept in-frame beta chains. Records with the same CDR3 protein are collapsed into one entry carrying the most frequent genes and DNA. TCRdb, rather than the study authors, made the V and J calls. Counted in this sample were about 290,000 distinct CDR3 sequences; around 7.7% of them appeared once. Jointly, the top ten make up more than 0.95% of the sample.

The germline V gene sets CDR1 to LGHNA and CDR2 to YSLEER. There are 18 amino acids in the CDR3, from cysteine to phenylalanine inclusive. Kept here is only the CDR3 DNA, which spans 54 bases and is read in frame from base 1. V trim: 0 bases; J trim: 4 bases; unmatched bases: 8. This clonotype was picked up many times. Its antigen is unknown. No per-base quality is available; no much larger clone lies one base away. The time point label on this specimen signifies: pre-sensitization, week 0. The label giving this sample's treatment or condition can be read as: therapeutic diphenylcyclopropenone sensitization with weekly scalp DPC. Blood at each patch-test visit was drawn before the patch test was applied. Patients were considered eligible if aged 18 to 70, diagnosed with alopecia and deemed suitable for DPC therapy, and patients were excluded if pregnant. Unfractionated whole blood was collected in Tempus Blood RNA tubes, and total RNA was extracted from that blood.

This sequence originates from a man between 18 and 29 years old with alopecia areata. Some clones in this sample may be carry-over from other donors' samples. Material: whole blood, obtained in connection with sensitization to the hapten diphenylcyclopropenone (DPC). This sequence uses TRBV4-3 and TRBJ2-1; TRBD2 agrees with 11 junctional bases. The DNA reads as follows: TGCGCCAGCAGCCAAGATAGTCTAGCGGGGGGAGATTACAATGAGCAGTTCTTC. This yields the protein CASSQDSLAGGDYNEQFF.